Below are 8 T cell receptor beta chains sequenced from a single sample in a study of CD8+CD57+ T cells in acquired aplastic anemia. TCR beta VDJ and CDR3 profiles were obtained from a genomic DNA template. Each CDR3 protein is one row after TCRdb ran MiXCR on the reads. The table records 65,000 to 85,000 distinct CDR3 sequences, almost 55% of them present only once. Material for sequencing was sorted CD4+, CD8+, or CD8+CD57+ T cells (not recorded which) from PBMCs. The receptors stem from a human donor in good health, serving as a control.

The rearrangement uses TRBV7-2 and TRBJ1-2, with D uncertain. The CDR3 extends over 14 amino acids. Germline CDR1 and CDR2: SGHTA and FQGNSA. V was shortened by 6 bases and J by 4 bases, with 15 bases between the two germline ends. For the CDR3, the DNA is TGTGCCAGCAGGTTGTTGGCAGATCCCTATGGCTACACCTTC. This translates into CASRLLADPYGYTF.

As to this clonotype: Relative to the germline gene, one junction end is altered; a read error may explain this. The V and J genes are TRBV5-1 and TRBJ1-1; maybe TRBD1 (5 bases). Germline V lookup: CDR1 SGHRS, CDR2 YFSETQ. The CDR3 spans 14 residues. CDR3 region: CPSSGTGGDTEAFF. The CDR3 DNA is TGCCCCAGCAGTGGAACTGGGGGAGACACTGAAGCTTTCTTT.

The chain links TRBV6-4 to TRBJ1-2; D call uncertain. This CDR3 has 16 residues. Between the trimmed V and J ends, which lost 2 bases and 0 bases, there was a span of 13 bases. Germline loops: CDR1 MRHNA, CDR2 SNTAGT. CDR3 sequence reads: CASSDGTDPANYGYTF. The CDR3 nucleotides read TGTGCCAGCAGTGACGGAACCGACCCAGCTAACTATGGCTACACCTTC.

With respect to this clonotype: One end of the junction is discordant with germline, which a read error may explain. V is TRBV10-2 and J is TRBJ2-7, with D possibly matching TRBD1 (5 bases). The CDR3 contains 14 residues. The germline CDR1 and CDR2 sequences are WSHSY and SAAADI. For the CDR3, the DNA is TGCGCCAGCAGTCAGGGAATGGGCTCCTACAAGCAGTACTTC. Its translation: CASSQGMGSYKQYF.

In its sample, this clonotype was seen a few times. The chain carries TRBV18 and TRBJ1-1; 9 positions match TRBD1. CDR1 is KGHSH and CDR2 is LQKENI in the germline V gene. The J segment lost 1 base and the V segment lost 3 bases, leaving 3 bases of the junction unmatched. The CDR3 is 15 residues long. This chain's CDR3 is CASSPMGQGNTEAFF. In DNA, the CDR3 is TGTGCCAGCTCACCTATGGGACAGGGGAACACTGAAGCTTTCTTT.

A note on this clonotype: This may be a read error: a much more frequent sequence differs by one nucleotide. The chain uses TRBV3-1 and TRBJ2-7; 12 bases are shared with TRBD2. CDR1 and CDR2 from the germline V gene are LGHDT and YNNKEL (reference sequence). The CDR3 contains 19 residues. The CDR3 DNA follows: TGTGCCAGCAGACCAGGGCCGACTAGCGGGAGAGGAGACTCCTACGAGCAGTGCTTC. It codes for CASRPGPTSGRGDSYEQCF.

At least ten counts were recorded for this clonotype. The V call is TRBV13, the J call TRBJ2-3, with 8 bases aligning to TRBD2. J was trimmed by 5 bases and V by 1 base; bases with no gene match: 5. Germline V gene sequence: CDR1 PRHDT, CDR2 FYEKMQ (reference sequence). The CDR3 has 15 amino acids. The CDR3 nucleotides read TGTGCCAGCAGCTTAGCGGGAGGGCCGGGAGATACGCAGTATTTT. This sequence encodes CASSLAGGPGDTQYF.

CDR3 sequence: CASTEFYEQYF. The CDR3 DNA sequence: TGTGCCAGCACCGAATTTTACGAGCAGTACTTC. The chain carries TRBV2 and TRBJ2-7; D gene uncertain. The CDR3 is made up of 11 amino acids. Germline V gene data show CDR1 as SNHLY and CDR2 as FYNNEI. The V and J ends lost 7 bases and 4 bases respectively, with 8 bases between them.